The 3 T cell receptor beta chains listed next were all sequenced from one sample in a study of cytomegalovirus exposure and HLA in healthy donors. The PCR made use of 60 Vbeta and 13 Jbeta primers. Sequencing was performed with immunoSEQ multiplex PCR; in TCRdb, only in-frame clones are kept and a portion is missing. The sample has 85,000 to 100,000 clones; approximately 82% are singletons. Sequences were obtained from PBMCs. The receptors here all came from a female donor in good health and CMV-seropositive.

The count of this clone is one. This rearrangement joins TRBV11-2 to TRBJ2-7; possible D gene TRBD1, 6 bases. This CDR3 spans 17 amino acids. Trimming removed 2 bases at V and 0 bases at J, with 17 bases between. CDR1 and CDR2 (germline): SGHAT, FQNNGV. The chain's CDR3 is CASSLYATGMVSYEQYF. In DNA, the CDR3 is TGTGCCAGCAGCTTATACGCCACAGGGATGGTCTCCTACGAGCAGTACTTC.

The sample holds a few counts of this clone. The chain couples TRBV18 to TRBJ2-7; 10 positions agree with TRBD1. CDR1 is KGHSH, CDR2 LQKENI, per germline. V trimming: 4 bases; J trimming: 3 bases; junction bases outside the gene matches: 9. The CDR3 contains 16 residues. The CDR3 coding sequence is TGTGCCAGCTCACGCGCCGGGACAGGGGCGAGCTACGAGCAGTACTTC. It yields the protein CASSRAGTGASYEQYF.

The J gene is TRBJ1-2, the V gene TRBV10-2; tentatively, D is TRBD1 (5 bases). From germline, CDR1 is WSHSY and CDR2 SAAADI. The CDR3 has 14 residues. Trimming shortened V by 4 bases and J by 4 bases, and 13 bases separated the two germline ends. The CDR3 loop is CASSGGRAGYGYTF. The DNA for the CDR3 is TGCGCCAGCAGTGGAGGCAGGGCAGGCTATGGCTACACCTTC.